This T cell receptor beta chain was sequenced during a study of blood T cells in healthy people across ages. General study findings and limits: Compared with aged donors, long-lived donors showed fewer expanded clones, suggesting selection.

Concerning this clonotype itself: The antigen is unknown. The junction departs from germline at one end; a sequencing error may be responsible.

The CDR3 spans 15 residues. Germline V gene sequence: CDR1 SGHRS, CDR2 YFSETQ. Through a sample-barcoded 5' primer and a J-beta primer mix, a second PCR was run for roughly 7 to 11 cycles. TCRdb redid the calling of the 5' RACE reads with MiXCR, one entry per CDR3 protein. The table lists roughly 1.7 million distinct CDR3 sequences, about 35% of them singletons. The authors drew 7.5 to 10 milliliters of peripheral blood from each donor. This TCR was recovered from a woman in her 30s in good health. Sequencing used blood. This chain joins TRBV5-1 and TRBJ1-2; 8 bases align to TRBD1. CDR3 DNA sequence: TGCGCCAGGAGCTTATTTGGACAGGGTGATTATGGCTACACCTTC. Its translation: CARSLFGQGDYGYTF.